Below, 10 T cell receptor beta chains from the same sample are listed, as sequenced in a study of beta chain features in type 1 diabetes listed by TCRdb under 2018. Library prep was done by the immunoSEQ multiplex PCR assay. The entire isolated RNA was reverse transcribed using the High Capacity cDNA Reverse Transcription Kit, and thus expressed TCRB transcripts were sequenced. TCRdb took this table from immuneACCESS and kept in-frame rearrangements with V and J called. Such tables lack part of the clones; where checked against another copy, unresolved V genes explain under half of the gap, and the rest is unexplained. The sample table lists under 300,000 clones, 25% to 30% of them with a count of one. Jointly, the top ten make up more than 3% of the sample. Sequenced input: central memory CD4+ T cells from blood. Receptors were obtained from a man aged 25-40 years in good health.

This clone was counted only a few times. The chain employs TRBV25-1 and TRBJ2-5; D unresolved. CDR3 length: 13 residues. Trimming cost V 6 bases and J 5 bases, with 13 bases left between them. The germline CDR1 and CDR2 sequences are MGHDK and SYGVNS. The CDR3 DNA follows: TGTGCCAGCAGCTGGGGTTCTGCGGAGACCCAGTACTTC. Its protein product is CASSWGSAETQYF.

This clone was seen a few times. The chain employs TRBV5-1 and TRBJ2-5, with D maybe TRBD2 (5 bases). V dropped 4 bases and J dropped 5 bases, with 9 bases sitting between them. The CDR3 runs to 12 residues. CDR1 is SGHRS and CDR2 is YFSETQ in the germline V gene. The CDR3 DNA follows: TGCGCCAGCAGCCCCACGGGGGAGACCCAGTACTTC. This translates into CASSPTGETQYF.

Notes on this clone: A much larger clone is a single base away; this may be a read error. This sample includes further DNA sequences coding for the same CDR3. The CDR3 DNA follows: TGTGCCTGGAGTCCCAGACAGAACACTGAAGCCTTCTTT. Translated, it gives CAWSPRQNTEAFF. This sequence joins TRBV30 and TRBJ1-1; weak D call: TRBD1 (5 bases). The CDR3 loop spans 13 amino acids. Germline CDR1 GTSNPN, CDR2 SVGIG (reference sequence).

The rearrangement links TRBV19 to TRBJ2-3, with D tentatively TRBD2 (5 bases). The germline V gene encodes CDR1 LNHDA and CDR2 SQIVND (reference sequence). V shed 2 bases and J shed 1 base, with 13 bases lying between them. The CDR3 is made up of 16 amino acids. The CDR3 spells CASSITSPRGTDTQYF. The CDR3 DNA is TGTGCCAGTAGTATAACATCGCCGAGGGGCACAGATACGCAGTATTTT.

This clone was seen a handful of times. The chain carries TRBV7-2 and TRBJ2-1; no definite D call. CDR3 length equals 15 residues. The germline V and J ends were trimmed by 7 bases and 0 bases, with 13 bases remaining between them. The germline CDR1 and CDR2 sequences are SGHTA and FQGNSA. The CDR3 is CASTPEVSSYNEQFF. The CDR3 region has the DNA TGTGCCAGCACCCCAGAGGTGAGCTCCTACAATGAGCAGTTCTTC.

CDR3 in DNA: TGTGCCAGCAGCGTTAGCGGAGGGACAGATACGCAGTATTTT. Translated, it gives CASSVSGGTDTQYF. The rearrangement joins TRBV7-9 to TRBJ2-3, with D maybe TRBD2 (6 bases). The CDR3 spans 14 residues. The germline V gene has CDR1 SEHNR and CDR2 FQNEAQ (reference sequence). The V end lost 5 bases, the J end lost 3 bases, and 12 bases lay between the germline ends.

The chain joins TRBV30 to TRBJ2-5; 9 nucleotides line up with TRBD1. With V trimmed by 3 bases and J by 9 bases, 8 bases remained unmatched. Germline assignment: CDR1 GTSNPN and CDR2 SVGIG (reference sequence). The CDR3 loop spans 13 amino acids. DNA for the CDR3: TGTGCCTGGAGGGTGTTGGACAGGGGATCCCAGTACTTC. It translates to CAWRVLDRGSQYF.

The chain carries TRBV5-1 and TRBJ2-7; D might be TRBD2 (5 bases). The CDR3 extends over 13 amino acids. V lost 2 bases, J lost 6 bases, and 12 bases lay in between. From germline, CDR1 is SGHRS and CDR2 YFSETQ. CDR3 protein: CASSLNGDGEQYF. CDR3 bases: TGCGCCAGCAGCTTAAACGGGGATGGCGAGCAGTACTTC.

This rearrangement joins TRBV30 to TRBJ2-7, with D possibly TRBD1 on 8 matching bases. CDR3 length: 15 residues. CDR1 and CDR2 from the germline V gene are GTSNPN and SVGIG (reference sequence). Trimming shortened V by 3 bases and J by 5 bases, and 20 bases separated the two germline ends. The DNA of the CDR3 is TGTGCCTGGAGCGGGGGGACAGGTGACCTTCACGAGCAGTACTTC. This gives the protein CAWSGGTGDLHEQYF.

This chain connects TRBV28 to TRBJ2-1, with D possibly matching TRBD1 (6 bases). Germline CDR1 MDHEN, CDR2 SYDVKM. The CDR3 is made up of 13 amino acids. V was trimmed by 7 bases and J by 6 bases, leaving 13 bases between them. DNA of the CDR3: TGTGCCAGCACCGAGGTCAGGGGCAATGAGCAGTTCTTC. Protein: CASTEVRGNEQFF.